This T cell receptor beta chain stems from a study of cytomegalovirus exposure and HLA in healthy donors. Study findings and constraints: Later work associated around 18,000 TCR beta sequences with HLA alleles at 0.05 false discovery rate. Researchers reported from a later analysis that most CMV-associated TCR beta chains appeared HLA-restricted.

It was healthy bone marrow donors who served as donors. It was with 60 Vbeta and 13 Jbeta primers that the PCR ran. TCRdb's copy holds only in-frame clones and misses some; the assay was immunoSEQ multiplex PCR. This sample has more than 130,000 clones; around 80% occur once, and the top ten carry under 7.5%. With respect to this clone: The antigen is undetermined.

The V end lost 3 bases, the J end lost 2 bases, and 13 bases lay between the germline ends. The V gene's germline CDR1 is LNHDA and CDR2 SQIVND (reference sequence). The CDR3 has 15 amino acids. The source material was PBMCs. The receptor's source is a man aged 40-49 years in good health and CMV-seropositive. The J gene is TRBJ1-2, the V gene TRBV19; D is uncertain. The DNA of the CDR3 is TGTGCCAGTAGTATCCCCGGAGCTGAGAACTATGGCTACACCTTC. Protein: CASSIPGAENYGYTF.